This section outlines one T cell receptor beta chain sequence together with its context. The target antigen is unknown. The table came from immunoSEQ multiplex PCR; TCRdb's copy has only in-frame clones and leaves some out. The table includes 120,000 to 150,000 clones, approximately 93% detected once. These data are taken from a study of T cell responses to AZD1222 COVID-19 vaccine. Study-wide results and limits: Repertoire sampling happened only post peak T cell response. Possibly, clonal diversity was underestimated; donors were largely white British and included more females. Compared with day 0, the breadth and depth of the Spike-specific TCR repertoire rose significantly after two doses of AZD1222. The study found vaccine-associated CD4 TCRs spanning spike, dominant at 160-218 and 743-854.

The sequencing here drew on peripheral blood, taken on day 0 of MenACWY control vaccination. The clonotype was recovered from an adult in good health.

The CDR3 bases are TGTGCCAGCAGCCCTATCGACAGGGGAAACACCATATATTTT. The encoded protein is CASSPIDRGNTIYF. The chain uses TRBV7-2 and TRBJ1-3, with D tentatively TRBD1 (6 bases). V was shortened by 5 bases and J by 4 bases, with 12 bases between the two germline ends. The germline V gene encodes CDR1 SGHTA and CDR2 FQGNSA. This CDR3 spans 14 amino acids. The whole variable domain, remainder taken from reference TRBV7-2 and TRBJ1-3, is GAGVSQSPSNKVTEKGKDVELRCDPISGHTALYWYRQSLGQGLEFLIYFQGNSAPDKSGLPSDRFSAERTGGSVSTLTIQRTQQEDSAVYLCASSPIDRGNTIYFGEGSWLTVV.